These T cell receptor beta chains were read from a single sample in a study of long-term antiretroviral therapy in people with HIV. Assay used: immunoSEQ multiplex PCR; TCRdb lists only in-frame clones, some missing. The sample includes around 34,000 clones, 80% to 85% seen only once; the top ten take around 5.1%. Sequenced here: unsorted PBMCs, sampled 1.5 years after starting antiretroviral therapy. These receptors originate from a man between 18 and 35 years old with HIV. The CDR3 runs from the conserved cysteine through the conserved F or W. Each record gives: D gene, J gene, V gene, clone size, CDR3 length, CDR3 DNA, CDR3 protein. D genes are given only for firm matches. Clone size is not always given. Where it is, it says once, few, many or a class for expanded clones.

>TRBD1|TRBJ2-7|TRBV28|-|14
TGTGCCAGCAGTCACACGACAGGGTCCTACGAGCAGTACTTC
CASSHTTGSYEQYF
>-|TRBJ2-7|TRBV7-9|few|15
TGTGCCAGCACCACAACCCAGGGGAGCTCCTACGAGCAGTACTTC
CASTTTQGSSYEQYF
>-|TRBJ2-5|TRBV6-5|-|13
TGTGCCAGCGGATGGGACTTTCAAGAGACCCAGTACTTC
CASGWDFQETQYF
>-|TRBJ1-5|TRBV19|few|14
TGTGCCAGTAGTATGCCCGGGGAGAATCAGCCCCAGCATTTT
CASSMPGENQPQHF
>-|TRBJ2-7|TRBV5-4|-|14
TGTGCCAGCAGCTTGTACGGGAGAGGCTCCGAGCAGTACTTC
CASSLYGRGSEQYF
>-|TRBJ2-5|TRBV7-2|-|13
TGTGCCAGCAGCTTAACGTACCAAGAGACCCAGTACTTC
CASSLTYQETQYF
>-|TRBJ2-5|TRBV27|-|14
TGTGCCAGCAGTTTCAGAGGGGATTATGAGACCCAGTACTTC
CASSFRGDYETQYF
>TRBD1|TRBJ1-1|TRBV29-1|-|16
TGCAGCGTTGGCGGAACAGGGGGAAGGATGAACACTGAAGCTTTCTTT
CSVGGTGGRMNTEAFF
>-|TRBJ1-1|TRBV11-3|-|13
TGTGCCAGCAGCTCGACACCGAACACTGAAGCTTTCTTT
CASSSTPNTEAFF
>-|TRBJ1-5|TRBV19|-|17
TGTGCCAGTAGTAGAACCTTCCAGGGTCGAACAAATCAGCCCCAGCATTTT
CASSRTFQGRTNQPQHF
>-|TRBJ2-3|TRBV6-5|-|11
TGTGCCAGCAGTTACAGGGATACGCAGTATTTT
CASSYRDTQYF
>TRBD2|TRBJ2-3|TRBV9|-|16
TGTGCCAGCAGCGTAGTGGCGGGGGAGGGCACAGATACGCAGTATTTT
CASSVVAGEGTDTQYF
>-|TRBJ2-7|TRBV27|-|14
TGTGCCAGCAGACCCTACGCCGGAAGCTACGAGCAGTACTTC
CASRPYAGSYEQYF
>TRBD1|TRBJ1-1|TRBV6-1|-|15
TGTGCCAGCAGTGCCTCAGGGGGCGCAAGGACTGAAGCTTTCTTT
CASSASGGARTEAFF
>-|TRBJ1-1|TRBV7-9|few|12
TGTGCCAGCAGCGAAGGGGACACTGAAGCTTTCTTT
CASSEGDTEAFF
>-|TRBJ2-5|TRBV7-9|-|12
TGTGCCAGCAGCTCAAGTCGGACTGCGTTGTACTTC
CASSSSRTALYF
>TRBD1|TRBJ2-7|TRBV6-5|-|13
TGTGCCAGCAGTTGGGACAGGGTAGGGGAGCAGTACTTC
CASSWDRVGEQYF
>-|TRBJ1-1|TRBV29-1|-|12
TGCAGCGTCGCCGGGACGAACACTGAAGCTTTCTTT
CSVAGTNTEAFF
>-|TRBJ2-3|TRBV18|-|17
TGTGCCAGCTCACCTCTCCCGAGGTCAACTAGCACAGATACGCAGTATTTT
CASSPLPRSTSTDTQYF
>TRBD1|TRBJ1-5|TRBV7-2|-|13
TGTGCCACTACAGGGGACCCAAATCAGCCCCAGCATTTT
CATTGDPNQPQHF
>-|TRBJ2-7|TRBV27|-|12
TGTGCCAGCATGAGCGCGATCTACGAGCAGTACTTC
CASMSAIYEQYF
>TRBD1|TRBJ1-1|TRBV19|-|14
TGTGCCAGTATCTCGACAGGGATTGGGGCTGAAGCTTTCTTT
CASISTGIGAEAFF
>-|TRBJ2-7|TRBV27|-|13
TGTGCCAGCAGTTTTAACGAAAACTACGAGCAGTACTTC
CASSFNENYEQYF
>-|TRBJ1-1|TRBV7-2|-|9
TGTGCCAGCAGCTTAGCTCCGGTCTTT
CASSLAPVF
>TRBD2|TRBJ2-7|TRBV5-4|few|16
TGTGCCAGCAGCCCAACTAGCGGGAGGGCCCTCTACGAGCAGTACTTC
CASSPTSGRALYEQYF
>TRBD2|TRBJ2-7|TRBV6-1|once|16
TGTGCCAGCAGTGGCGGACTAGCGGGAGCAGGATACGAGCAGTACTTC
CASSGGLAGAGYEQYF
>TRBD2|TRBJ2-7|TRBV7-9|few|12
TGTGCCAGCAGTCAAGCGGGGTACGAGCAGTACTTC
CASSQAGYEQYF
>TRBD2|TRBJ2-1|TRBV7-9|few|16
TGTGCCAGCAGACCGAACGGGGGGGAAAGGTCCAATGAGCAGTTCTTC
CASRPNGGERSNEQFF
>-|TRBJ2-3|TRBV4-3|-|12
TGCGCCAGCAGCCTCGAGTTGGGTACGCAGTATTTT
CASSLELGTQYF
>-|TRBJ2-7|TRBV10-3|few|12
TGTGCCTCTAAAGGAGGTCCATACGAGCAGTACTTC
CASKGGPYEQYF
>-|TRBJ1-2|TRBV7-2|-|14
TGTGCCAGCAGCTTAGGCAGGGGAAACTATGGCTACACCTTC
CASSLGRGNYGYTF
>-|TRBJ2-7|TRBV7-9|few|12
TGTGCCAGCAGTTACCTGGGGGGAGAGCAGTACTTC
CASSYLGGEQYF
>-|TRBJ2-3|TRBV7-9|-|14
TGTGCCAGCATTGAAGAGGGGGGCTCAGATACGCAGTATTTT
CASIEEGGSDTQYF